These 18 T cell receptor beta chains came from one sample sequenced in a study of T cell responses to AZD1222 COVID-19 vaccine. Produced via immunoSEQ multiplex PCR; TCRdb's table is partial and in-frame only. Of over 95,000 clones in the sample, roughly 80% were seen once. The sample in question was peripheral blood, obtained 28 days after the second AZD1222 dose. The receptors derive from an adult who received the AZD1222 COVID-19 vaccine.

The chain couples TRBV6-5 to TRBJ2-5, with TRBD1 identical over 7 bases. The V and J ends lost 0 bases and 4 bases, in that order; junction bases with no gene match: 5. Germline V gene lookup returns CDR1 MNHEY and CDR2 SVGAGI. CDR3 length equals 15 residues. The CDR3 DNA reads as TGTGCCAGCAGTTACTCAAGACAGGGCCTAGAGACCCAGTACTTC. The encoded protein is CASSYSRQGLETQYF.

V and J are TRBV24-1 and TRBJ1-3, with no clear D. Germline values: CDR1 KGHDR, CDR2 SFDVKD. Trimming removed 5 bases at V and 7 bases at J, with 8 bases between. CDR3 size: 12 residues. DNA of the CDR3: TGTGCCACCAGTGGAAAAAGGAACACCATATATTTT. Amino acids: CATSGKRNTIYF.

The chain uses TRBV7-9 and TRBJ2-1; D unresolved. CDR1 and CDR2 (germline): SEHNR, FQNEAQ (reference sequence). The V gene lost 2 bases and the J gene lost 3 bases, with 5 bases spanning the gap. This CDR3 has 13 amino acids. The DNA of the CDR3 is TGTGCCAGCAGCTTAAGCAGCTACAATGAGCAGTTCTTC. Amino acid sequence: CASSLSSYNEQFF.

The V gene is TRBV7-3, the J gene TRBJ2-1; 7 bases are shared with TRBD1. This CDR3 is built from 15 residues. Germline V gene sequence: CDR1 SGHTA, CDR2 FQGTGA. J was trimmed by 7 bases and V by 6 bases; bases with no gene match: 12. CDR3 sequence reads: CASRSPGQKPNEQFF. The CDR3 DNA sequence: TGTGCCAGCAGGTCCCCGGGACAGAAACCGAATGAGCAGTTCTTC.

V gene TRBV10-1 combines with J gene TRBJ2-4; a weak D match, TRBD1 (7 bases). The V end lost 2 bases, the J end lost 2 bases, and 13 bases lay between the germline ends. Germline V CDR1 and CDR2: WNHNN, SYGVQD (reference sequence). The CDR3 totals 16 residues. The CDR3 DNA reads as TGCGCCAGCAGTGAGCGGCGGGACAGAACCAAAAACATTCAGTACTTC. Its protein is CASSERRDRTKNIQYF.

The chain joins TRBV5-1 to TRBJ2-1; D is ambiguous. Looked up from germline, CDR1 is SGHRS and CDR2 is YFSETQ. The CDR3 length is 13 residues. Trimming stripped 1 base from V and 6 bases from J, with 8 bases between. CDR3 nucleotide sequence: TGCGCCAGCAGCTTGAACTTTGGCAATGAGCAGTTCTTC. Translated, it gives CASSLNFGNEQFF.

The chain employs TRBV30 and TRBJ1-2, with D possibly TRBD1 on 6 matching bases. Germline lookup yields CDR1 GTSNPN and CDR2 SVGIG (reference sequence). The CDR3 runs to 13 residues. V was cut by 7 bases and J by 5 bases, with 17 bases left in between. In nucleotides, the CDR3 is TGTGCCTCGGTCAGGGGCCAGAGGTATGGCTACACCTTC. Amino acid sequence: CASVRGQRYGYTF.

The rearrangement links TRBV4-1 to TRBJ1-1; TRBD1 matches at 12 bases. Losses at the gene ends were 1 base for V and 9 bases for J; bases not matched to a gene: 6. From germline, CDR1 is MGHRA and CDR2 YSYEKL. The CDR3 is 15 amino acids. CDR3 protein: CASSQVGQGADKAFF. CDR3 nucleotide sequence: TGCGCCAGCAGCCAAGTGGGACAGGGGGCGGATAAAGCTTTCTTT.

In regard to this clone: An end of the junction differs from the germline gene, which may be a read error. The V call is TRBV24-1, the J call TRBJ1-2; D may be TRBD1 (6 bases). Looked up from germline, CDR1 is KGHDR and CDR2 is SFDVKD. The CDR3 runs 18 residues. The CDR3 region has the DNA TGTGCCACCAGTGATAGAACCTCCCAAGGGGGACACATCTATGGCCACACCTTC. Protein product: CATSDRTSQGGHIYGHTF.

V and J are TRBV6-2 or TRBV6-3 and TRBJ2-2; 9 bases agree with TRBD1. Per the germline V gene, CDR1 is MNHEY and CDR2 is SVGEGT. The CDR3 length is 15 residues. J was trimmed by 6 bases and V by 2 bases; bases with no gene match: 4. The CDR3 loop reads CASSYRDREAGELFF. For the CDR3, the DNA is TGTGCCAGCAGTTACAGGGACAGGGAGGCCGGGGAGCTGTTTTTT.

This chain connects TRBV18 to TRBJ1-4; D unresolved. The germline V gene encodes CDR1 KGHSH and CDR2 LQKENI. The CDR3 loop spans 14 amino acids. Deletions cut 0 bases from V and 7 bases from J, with 9 bases between. Here the CDR3 reads CASSPPEVSEKLFF. CDR3 DNA: TGTGCCAGCTCACCACCGGAGGTTTCTGAAAAACTGTTTTTT.

V is TRBV13 and J is TRBJ2-7; possibly TRBD2 for D (6 bases). CDR3 length: 15 amino acids. Germline lookup yields CDR1 PRHDT and CDR2 FYEKMQ (reference sequence). The germline V and J ends were trimmed by 2 bases and 3 bases, with 14 bases remaining between them. The CDR3 sequence: CASSLSAGSHYEQYF. The CDR3 nucleotides read TGTGCCAGCAGCTTATCGGCGGGAAGCCACTACGAGCAGTACTTC.

This chain joins TRBV19 and TRBJ2-2; 7 nucleotides match TRBD1. The CDR3 is made up of 19 amino acids. Germline CDR1 reads LNHDA; CDR2 reads SQIVND (reference sequence). J lost 0 bases, V lost 0 bases, and 10 bases had no gene match. The CDR3 DNA sequence: TGTGCCAGTAGTATAGAATGGACGACAGGACAGGCGAACACCGGGGAGCTGTTTTTT. Its translation is CASSIEWTTGQANTGELFF.

The chain joins TRBV5-1 to TRBJ1-4; D remains unclear. Germline V gives CDR1 SGHRS, CDR2 YFSETQ. This CDR3 has 13 amino acids. Trimming shortened V by 0 bases and J by 6 bases, and 6 bases separated the two germline ends. The CDR3, as DNA: TGCGCCAGCAGCTTGGCCCGTTATGAAAAACTGTTTTTT. It is translated as CASSLARYEKLFF.

The CDR3 sequence: CASGPNTGELFF. The CDR3 region has the DNA TGTGCCTCGGGTCCGAACACCGGGGAGCTGTTTTTT. V is TRBV10-3 and J is TRBJ2-2; D gene ambiguous. CDR3 length: 12 amino acids. Trimming removed 11 bases from V and 0 bases from J, with 7 bases in between. From germline, CDR1 is ENHRY and CDR2 SYGVKD.

This clone came up a few times. The J gene is TRBJ1-6, the V gene TRBV7-9; 7 nucleotides match TRBD1. The junction had 6 bases not matched to a gene; V was cut back by 4 bases and J by 12 bases. Germline CDR1 reads SEHNR; CDR2 reads FQNEAQ (reference sequence). The CDR3 is 13 residues long. CDR3: CASSSQGLEPLHF. In DNA, the CDR3 is TGTGCCAGCAGCTCACAGGGGTTAGAACCCCTCCACTTT.

The chain combines TRBV7-8 with TRBJ2-1, with D possibly TRBD2 on 5 matching bases. The V gene's germline CDR1 is SGHVS and CDR2 FQNEAQ. The CDR3 runs to 18 residues. V lost 2 bases, J lost 4 bases, and 21 bases lay in between. CDR3 residues: CASSLKGGLEPRYNEQFF. CDR3 DNA: TGTGCCAGCAGCTTAAAGGGCGGGCTCGAGCCTCGATACAATGAGCAGTTCTTC.

This sequence joins TRBV21-1 and TRBJ2-1; the table's D call, TRBD2, has no DNA check behind it. TRBV21-1 is a listed pseudogene. The CDR3 extends over 20 amino acids. CDR3 region: CASSSSGLAGPNLSYNEQFF. CDR3 DNA sequence: TGTGCCAGCAGCTCCTCTGGACTAGCGGGACCAAACCTCTCCTACAATGAGCAGTTCTTC.